These T cell receptor beta chains were read from a single sample in a study of blood T cell repertoires in COVID-19. Data came from immunoSEQ multiplex PCR; TCRdb stores just in-frame clones and leaves some out. The sample comprises about 140,000 clones, roughly 90% of which are singletons, and more than 9% rests with the top ten. Sequencing was carried out using peripheral blood. The receptor source for this set is a middle-aged man with active or convalescent COVID-19. Both conserved end residues are part of each CDR3. A D gene is named only where the DNA matches it firmly. The size field is filled for only some rows; it gives once, few, many or a size class.

V	J	D	size	DNA	CDR3
TRBV18	TRBJ2-7	TRBD1	.	TGTGCCAGCTCACCCGGGACAGGGGACCACGAGCAGTACTTC	CASSPGTGDHEQYF
TRBV10-1	TRBJ2-7	TRBD1	.	TGCGCCGGATTTAAGGGACAGGGAGAAGTTCGCGAGCAGTACTTC	CAGFKGQGEVREQYF
TRBV9	TRBJ1-1	TRBD1	.	TGTGCCAGCAGCGGGGACAGGGGCACTGAAGCTTTCTTT	CASSGDRGTEAFF
TRBV7-3	TRBJ2-1	TRBD1	few	TGTGCCAGCAGCCCAAGACAGGGGAAGTACAATGAGCAGTTCTTC	CASSPRQGKYNEQFF
TRBV18	TRBJ1-5	.	.	TGTGCCAGCTCACGACAGGACAATCAGCCCCAGCATTTT	CASSRQDNQPQHF
TRBV28	TRBJ2-3	TRBD2	.	TGTGCCAGCAGTTTTCAGGGCGGGAGTGCAGATACGCAGTATTTT	CASSFQGGSADTQYF
TRBV28	TRBJ2-7	TRBD1	.	TGTGCCAGCAGTCTCCCCGGGACAGGGTCCCTCGAGCAGTACTTC	CASSLPGTGSLEQYF
TRBV28	TRBJ2-2	.	.	TGTGCCAGCAGTCCAAAGACAGTTTTGAACACCGGGGAGCTGTTTTTT	CASSPKTVLNTGELFF
TRBV11-3	TRBJ2-2	.	.	TGTGCCAGCAGCCCCGGAGGGGCGCAGAAGAGCGGGGAGCTGTTTTTT	CASSPGGAQKSGELFF
TRBV2	TRBJ1-4	.	.	TGTGCCAGCAGTCCCGGACAGAGGAAGGGCGAAAAACTGTTTTTT	CASSPGQRKGEKLFF
TRBV29-1	TRBJ1-2	TRBD1	once	TGCAGCGTTGGACAGGGAACGGGTGGCTACACCTTC	CSVGQGTGGYTF
TRBV5-4	TRBJ2-7	.	.	TGTGCCAGCAGCTTGGGGGGAACTAGTCTCTACGAGCAGTACTTC	CASSLGGTSLYEQYF
TRBV6-6	TRBJ2-1	.	.	TGTGCCAGCACCACGGTTGCCAATGAGCAGTTCTTC	CASTTVANEQFF
TRBV11-2	TRBJ1-2	.	.	TGTGCCAGCAGCTTAGGAAGTTTTGGCAAGAACTATGGCTACACCTTC	CASSLGSFGKNYGYTF
TRBV28	TRBJ2-7	.	.	TGTGCCAGCAGTTCAATTAGCACAGGAAAGTACTTC	CASSSISTGKYF
TRBV12-3/TRBV12-4	TRBJ2-7	.	.	TGTGCCAGCAGCTCTAGCTCCTACGAGCAGTACTTC	CASSSSSYEQYF
TRBV7-9	TRBJ2-2	.	.	TGTGCCAGCAGCTTAGCAACCCAACAGGGCACCGGGGAGCTGTTTTTT	CASSLATQQGTGELFF
TRBV7-2	TRBJ2-2	TRBD1	.	TGTGCCAGCAGCTTACGGACAGGGGGAACCGGGGAGCTGTTTTTT	CASSLRTGGTGELFF
TRBV5-8	TRBJ1-1	.	.	TGTGCCAGCAGCGTGAGAGGGTTGAACACTGAAGCTTTCTTT	CASSVRGLNTEAFF
TRBV5-4	TRBJ2-7	TRBD1	.	TGTGCCAGCAGATCAGACAGGTCCTACAGGGGGGAGTACTTC	CASRSDRSYRGEYF
TRBV6-2/TRBV6-3	TRBJ2-6	TRBD1	.	TGTGCCAGCAGTTACCATGTTCAGGGGGCACATGGGGCCAACGTCCTGACTTTC	CASSYHVQGAHGANVLTF
TRBV2	TRBJ2-1	TRBD2	.	TGTGCCAGCAGTGAAGTAGCGGGGGAGCAGTTCTTC	CASSEVAGEQFF
TRBV21-1	TRBJ2-5	.	.	TGTGCCAGCAGCCGAACAGACAGGCCGGACGGAGCCCAGTACTTC	CASSRTDRPDGAQYF
TRBV6-5	TRBJ2-2	TRBD1	.	TGTGCCAGCGGGTCGACAGGGTATACCGGGGAGCTGTTTTTT	CASGSTGYTGELFF
TRBV13	TRBJ1-2	TRBD1	.	TGTGCCAGCAGCCTCAAACCGGGACAGGGGAGGTATGGCTACACCTTC	CASSLKPGQGRYGYTF
TRBV6-2/TRBV6-3	TRBJ1-5	.	.	TGTGCCAGCAGCTATATGAGAGGACAGACCTATCAGCCCCAGCATTTT	CASSYMRGQTYQPQHF
TRBV11-3	TRBJ2-1	TRBD2	once	TGTGCCAGCAGCTCCGAATCGACTAGCGGGGTTTACAATGAGCAGTTCTTC	CASSSESTSGVYNEQFF
TRBV11-2	TRBJ2-4	.	.	TGTGCCAGCAGCCTCGGTGGGCTAGCCAAAAACATTCAGTACTTC	CASSLGGLAKNIQYF
TRBV24-1	TRBJ1-5	.	.	TGTGCCACCAGTGATTTCGGCAATCAGCCCCAGCATTTT	CATSDFGNQPQHF
TRBV24-1	TRBJ2-2	TRBD1	.	TGTGCCACCAGTGATCCCCGGGACAGGGCGGGCGGGGAGCTGTTTTTT	CATSDPRDRAGGELFF
TRBV28	TRBJ2-6	TRBD1	.	TGTGCCAGCAGTTCCGGGACAGGTCGCTCTGGGGCCAACGTCCTGACTTTC	CASSSGTGRSGANVLTF
TRBV5-1	TRBJ1-4	.	.	TGCGCCAGCAGCTTGCTCGCAACTAATGAAAAACTGTTTTTT	CASSLLATNEKLFF
TRBV5-6	TRBJ2-2	TRBD1	.	TGTGCCAGCAGCAAGACAGGGGTAACCGGGGAGCTGTTTTTT	CASSKTGVTGELFF
TRBV21-1	TRBJ2-3	.	.	TGTGCCAGCAGCAAAGGGAAAGATAGGCCGGGACTAGCGGGAGGGAGAGATACGCAGTATTTT	CASSKGKDRPGLAGGRDTQYF
TRBV7-9	TRBJ2-1	.	.	TGTGCCAGCAGCCACGGACTATCGAGCTCCTACAATGAGCAGTTCTTC	CASSHGLSSSYNEQFF
TRBV27	TRBJ2-7	.	.	TGTGCCAGCAGTCCCCTGGGCCCGATCAGCGAGCAGTACTTC	CASSPLGPISEQYF
TRBV9	TRBJ2-1	TRBD2	.	TGTGCCAGCAGCGTAGGTGCGGGAGGGCCCAATGAGCAGTTCTTC	CASSVGAGGPNEQFF
TRBV28	TRBJ2-4	TRBD1	.	TGTGCCAGCAGTCGCCGGGACAGGGGGCCTTACTTC	CASSRRDRGPYF
TRBV7-3	TRBJ1-1	.	.	TGTGCCAGCAGCCTCCAGGGGTCCACTGAAGCTTTCTTT	CASSLQGSTEAFF
TRBV24-1	TRBJ2-2	.	.	TGTGCCACCAGTGATCAGGTGGGAGCTCAAGGCGGGGAGCTGTTTTTT	CATSDQVGAQGGELFF
TRBV4-1	TRBJ1-2	.	.	TGCGCCAGCAGCCTTACCCAGCCCCCCCTCAGGAGCTACACCTTC	CASSLTQPPLRSYTF
TRBV18	TRBJ2-3	.	.	TGTGCCAGCTCACCGCGGCAGTTGGGCACAGATACGCAGTATTTT	CASSPRQLGTDTQYF
TRBV21-1	TRBJ2-2	.	few	TGTGCCAGCAGTCGGACAGGGGCGAGGGGCGGGGAGCTGTTTTTT	CASSRTGARGGELFF
TRBV20-1	TRBJ2-2	.	.	TGCAGTGCTTCAGGGTCCGGGGAGCTGTTTTTT	CSASGSGELFF
TRBV5-6	TRBJ2-1	TRBD2	.	TGTGCCAGCAGCACGGGACTAGTGGGTAGGAATGAGCAGTTCTTC	CASSTGLVGRNEQFF
TRBV6-5	TRBJ1-3	TRBD1	.	TGTGCCAGCAGAAAGACAGGGATAGAAGGAAACACCATATATTTT	CASRKTGIEGNTIYF
TRBV2	TRBJ2-1	.	.	TGTGCCAGCAGTCCCACCCCGCCCAGGAGGATGAATGAGCAGTTCTTC	CASSPTPPRRMNEQFF